The 17 T cell receptor beta chains given below trace back to one sample, sequenced in a study of T-cell reconstitution after alpha-beta-depleted transplantation in children. Library preparation (for TCRbeta) was performed with unique molecular identifiers. TCRdb reprocessed the PCR reads with MiXCR, giving one entry per CDR3 protein. The data hold almost 250,000 distinct CDR3 sequences, with under 30% observed a single time. This material consisted of PBMCs, taken before TCRalphabeta/CD19-depleted stem cell transplant. The receptors come from a girl aged 2 to 9 with Fanconi anemia, due to receive a stem cell transplant.

The chain joins TRBV5-1 to TRBJ2-3; D gene unclear. The CDR3 consists of 14 residues. Germline values: CDR1 SGHRS, CDR2 YFSETQ. Trimming stripped 0 bases from V and 5 bases from J, with 10 bases between. The CDR3 reads CASSLGVPQDTQYF. The DNA of the CDR3 is TGCGCCAGCAGCTTGGGGGTACCTCAAGATACGCAGTATTTT.

The rearrangement uses TRBV29-1 and TRBJ2-1; 12 nucleotides align to TRBD1. V lost 7 bases to trimming and J lost 4 bases; unmatched junction nucleotides: 11. The germline gives CDR1 SQVTM, CDR2 ANQGSEA. This CDR3 region has 16 residues. The CDR3 sequence is CSAGQGANGGYNEQFF. CDR3 in DNA: TGCAGCGCGGGACAGGGGGCGAACGGGGGATACAATGAGCAGTTCTTC.

The rearrangement links TRBV2 to TRBJ2-3; D remains ambiguous. There are 14 residues in the CDR3. Germline CDR1 reads SNHLY; CDR2 reads FYNNEI. V was pared by 7 bases and J by 2 bases, with 13 bases between. The DNA for the CDR3 is TGTGCCAGCAAATCCCAGCCCTACACAGATACGCAGTATTTT. Translation gives CASKSQPYTDTQYF. Full variable domain (rest looked up from reference TRBV2 and TRBJ2-3): EPEVTQTPSHQVTQMGQEVILRCVPISNHLYFYWYRQILGQKVEFLVSFYNNEISEKSEIFDDQFSVERPDGSNFTLKIRSTKLEDSAMYFCASKSQPYTDTQYFGPGTRLTVL.

This clonotype has a count of ten or more. The chain is built from TRBV29-1 and TRBJ2-7, with D uncertain. The V and J ends lost 0 bases and 7 bases respectively, with 7 bases between them. The CDR3 contains 11 residues. CDR1 SQVTM and CDR2 ANQGSEA come from the germline V gene. The CDR3 here is CSVEDQREQYF. As DNA, the CDR3 is TGCAGCGTTGAAGATCAACGGGAGCAGTACTTC.

Only a few counts were recorded for this clonotype. The chain combines TRBV10-3 with TRBJ2-5, with 8 bases lining up with TRBD2. V lost 6 bases and J lost 4; bases outside the gene matches: 4. The CDR3 is made up of 13 amino acids. The V gene's germline CDR1 is ENHRY and CDR2 SYGVKD. The CDR3 bases are TGTGCCATCAGCGGGAGGGCGAGAGAGACCCAGTACTTC. It encodes CAISGRARETQYF.

This rearrangement joins TRBV29-1 to TRBJ2-1; no clear D gene. The ends were cut back, 4 bases at V and 7 bases at J, with 11 bases in the middle. The CDR3 is made up of 12 amino acids. The germline CDR1 and CDR2 sequences are SQVTM and ANQGSEA. The CDR3 nucleotides are TGCAGCGTTGTATTGAAGGGTAATGAGCAGTTCTTC. Protein: CSVVLKGNEQFF.

This clonotype was seen only a few times. The chain combines TRBV28 with TRBJ2-7; possibly TRBD2 for D (6 bases). CDR1 is MDHEN and CDR2 is SYDVKM in the germline V gene. V lost 2 bases to trimming and J lost 0 bases, with 11 bases between them. The CDR3 runs to 15 residues. CDR3 nucleotides: TGTGCCAGCAGTTTAGGGGACTTCCCCTCCTACGAGCAGTACTTC. As protein: CASSLGDFPSYEQYF. Full variable domain (missing parts from reference TRBV28 and TRBJ2-7): DVKVTQSSRYLVKRTGEKVFLECVQDMDHENMFWYRQDPGLGLRLIYFSYDVKMKEKGDIPEGYSVSREKKERFSLILESASTNQTSMYLCASSLGDFPSYEQYFGPGTRLTVT.

In its sample, this clonotype was seen many times. V usage is TRBV5-6 and J usage is TRBJ2-1; no clear D gene. The germline V gene has CDR1 SGHDT and CDR2 YYEEEE. The CDR3 is made up of 13 amino acids. Between the trimmed V and J ends, which lost 4 bases and 4 bases, there was a span of 9 bases. CDR3 amino acids: CASSPTRYNEQFF. Here the CDR3 DNA reads TGTGCCAGCAGCCCTACTCGTTACAATGAGCAGTTCTTC.

This clonotype was observed many times. The CDR3 reads CASSQDPVPLNTGELFF. The CDR3 region has the DNA TGCGCCAGCAGCCAAGATCCGGTTCCCTTGAACACCGGGGAGCTGTTTTTT. V is TRBV4-1 and J is TRBJ2-2; D is undetermined. CDR1 and CDR2 (germline): MGHRA, YSYEKL. Trimming pared 0 bases from V and 1 base from J, leaving 12 bases between. CDR3 size: 17 residues.

The chain recombines TRBV2 with TRBJ2-2, with a weak D call TRBD2 (7 bases). The V end was cut by 4 bases, the J end by 5 bases, with 11 bases between. The CDR3 is made up of 14 amino acids. Germline loops: CDR1 SNHLY, CDR2 FYNNEI. Here the CDR3 reads CASSAGEGTGELFF. The CDR3 DNA reads as TGTGCCAGCAGTGCAGGGGAGGGAACCGGGGAGCTGTTTTTT.

The chain combines TRBV4-1 with TRBJ1-5, with unresolved D. CDR3 length: 16 residues. Trimming took off 4 bases at V and 5 bases at J, with 18 bases between the two ends. Germline values: CDR1 MGHRA, CDR2 YSYEKL. The CDR3 bases are TGCGCCAGCAGCCTAGACCTGTTGGAGTGGGATCAGCCCCAGCATTTT. It specifies CASSLDLLEWDQPQHF.

This clonotype came up many times. The chain is built from TRBV20-1 and TRBJ1-5, with TRBD1 matching over 10 bases. After removal of 7 bases from V and 6 bases from J, the junction contained 9 bases not matched to a gene. The CDR3 is made up of 14 amino acids. Germline values: CDR1 DFQATT, CDR2 SNEGSKA (reference sequence). CDR3 in DNA: TGCAGTGTCAGGGGACAGGGGCTTGGTCAGCCCCAGCATTTT. It is translated as CSVRGQGLGQPQHF.

This clonotype was counted a few times. This sequence joins TRBV29-1 and TRBJ2-5; no firm D call. The CDR3 length is 15 residues. CDR1 and CDR2 from the germline V gene are SQVTM and ANQGSEA. Trimming left V 4 bases short and J 0 bases short, with 15 bases between. The CDR3 spells CSVVYWWQYQETQYF. As DNA, the CDR3 is TGCAGCGTTGTATACTGGTGGCAGTACCAAGAGACCCAGTACTTC.

As regards this clonotype: The junction does not match germline at one end; this may be a read error. The rearrangement joins TRBV20-1 to TRBJ2-3, with 10 bases matching TRBD2. There are 17 residues in the CDR3. The germline V gene has CDR1 DFQATT and CDR2 SNEGSKA (reference sequence). CDR3 loop: CCARDPGLAGVPDTQYF. The CDR3 DNA follows: TGCTGTGCTAGAGATCCCGGGCTAGCGGGGGTCCCAGATACGCAGTATTTT.

The CDR3 DNA reads TGTGCCAGCAGGTTCGTAGCGGGAGGGCCGGGAGGTGAGCAGTTCTTC. This gives the protein CASRFVAGGPGGEQFF. The chain employs TRBV12-3 or TRBV12-4 and TRBJ2-1; 11 bases line up with TRBD2. CDR3 length equals 16 residues. V trimming: 6 bases; J trimming: 9 bases; junction bases outside the gene matches: 13.

This clonotype was found many times. CDR3 nucleotides: TGCAGTGCTAGCCAGGGGGCTGGCTACACCTTC. This sequence encodes CSASQGAGYTF. The chain recombines TRBV20-1 with TRBJ1-2, with TRBD1 identical over 8 bases. V shed 3 bases and J 7 bases; nucleotides not matched to a gene: 1. The CDR3 extends over 11 amino acids. Germline loops: CDR1 DFQATT, CDR2 SNEGSKA (reference sequence).

This clonotype showed up just a few times. This rearrangement joins TRBV11-2 to TRBJ2-2, with TRBD2 matching over 11 bases. CDR1 and CDR2 from the germline V gene are SGHAT and FQNNGV. This CDR3 comprises 15 residues. The J segment lost 5 bases and the V segment lost 3 bases, leaving 2 bases of the junction unmatched. The DNA for the CDR3 is TGTGCCAGCAGCTTTAGCGGGAGGGAGACCGGGGAGCTGTTTTTT. Its translation: CASSFSGRETGELFF.